The clone carrying this TCR beta chain was counted between two and nine times. Its antigen is not known. These data come from a study of T cell repertoires in aging, cancer and after chemotherapy. As for the study in general: Donors were grouped into six age bands spanning 30 or younger through 70 or older. Points from the study as a whole: Compared with age-matched healthy donors, untreated hematological or solid cancer patients showed higher blood TCR clonality. In cancer patients, declining TCR diversity with age involved lost richness and lost evenness.

A mixed TRB-A/B primer pool amplified rearranged TRB by multiplex touch-down PCR. TCRdb re-called the multiplex PCR reads with MiXCR, one entry per CDR3 protein. The sample lists approximately 4,900 distinct CDR3 sequences; around 40% were seen once. Amplification of TCR beta used genomic DNA extracted from peripheral blood. Sequenced: blood. The clonotype originates from a human donor with a blood cancer.

The CDR3 here is CASSLDTGNNLFF. CDR3 DNA sequence: TGTGCCAGCAGCCTTGATACAGGGAATAATCTGTTTTTT. V is TRBV5-6 and J is TRBJ1-4; D perhaps matches TRBD1 (6 bases). This CDR3 has 13 amino acids. V lost 4 bases to trimming and J lost 14 bases, with 18 bases between them. CDR1 and CDR2 (germline): SGHDT, YYEEEE.